Listed below are T cell receptor beta chains from one sample, sequenced in a study of CD8 T cells in Susac syndrome. TCRdb used MiXCR to reprocess the immunoSEQ multiplex PCR reads, holding one entry per CDR3 protein. The table includes about 180,000 distinct CDR3 sequences, under 95% detected once. Sequencing input: CD4+ T cells from PBMCs. The source of these receptors is a human donor with Susac syndrome. Each CDR3 is given with its conserved first and last residue.

>TRBV5-4|TRBJ2-3
CASSSKTDSTDTQYF
>TRBV2|TRBJ2-7
CASNRLPYYQQYF
>TRBV5-6|TRBJ2-1
CASSLTSGESYNEQFF
>TRBV30|TRBJ2-3
CASSPTGSTDTQYF
>TRBV3-1|TRBJ2-4
CASSQEYIQYF
>TRBV3-1|TRBJ1-1
CASSQTPNTEAFF
>TRBV5-4|TRBJ2-3
CASRLGLAGARKEQYF
>TRBV15|TRBJ2-7
CATRGQGGNNEQYF
>TRBV20-1|TRBJ1-6
CSARDRTGSSPLHF
>TRBV7-8|TRBJ2-6
CASSSGQLSGANVLTF
>TRBV11-3|TRBJ1-1
CASSLDGQGGTEAFF
>TRBV7-6|TRBJ2-2
CASSLDRGGTGELFF
>TRBV4-3|TRBJ2-1
CASSQETGYYNEQFF
>TRBV20-1|TRBJ2-2
CSAMTGGNTGELFF
>TRBV18|TRBJ2-1
CASSPLSLAGSSSYNEQFF
>TRBV19|TRBJ2-7
CASNDRRGSYEQYF